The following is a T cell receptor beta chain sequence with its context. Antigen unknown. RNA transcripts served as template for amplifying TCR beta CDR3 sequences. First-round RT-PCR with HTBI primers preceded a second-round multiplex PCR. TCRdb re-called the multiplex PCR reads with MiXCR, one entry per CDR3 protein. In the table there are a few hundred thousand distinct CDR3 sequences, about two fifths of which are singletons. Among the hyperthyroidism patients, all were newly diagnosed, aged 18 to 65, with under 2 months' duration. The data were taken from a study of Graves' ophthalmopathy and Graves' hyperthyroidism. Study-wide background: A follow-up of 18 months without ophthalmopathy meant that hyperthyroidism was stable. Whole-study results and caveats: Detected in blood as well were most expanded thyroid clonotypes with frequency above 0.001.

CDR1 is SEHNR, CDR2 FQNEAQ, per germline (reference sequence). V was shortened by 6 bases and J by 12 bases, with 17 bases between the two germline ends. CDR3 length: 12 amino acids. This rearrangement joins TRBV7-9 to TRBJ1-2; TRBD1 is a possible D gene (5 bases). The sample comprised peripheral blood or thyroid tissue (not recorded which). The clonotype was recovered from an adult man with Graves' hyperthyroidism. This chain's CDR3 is CASSGDYSGNTF. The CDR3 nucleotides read TGTGCCAGCAGTGGGGACTACTCTGGAAACACCTTC. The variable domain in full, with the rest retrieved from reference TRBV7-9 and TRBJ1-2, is DTGVSQNPRHKITKRGQNVTFRCDPISEHNRLYWYRQTLGQGPEFLTYFQNEAQLEKSRLLSDRFSAERPKGSFSTLEIQRTEQGDSAMYLCASSGDYSGNTFGSGTRLTVV.